The present T cell receptor (beta chain) was sequenced within a study of blood T cell repertoires in COVID-19. Background on the study: Researchers got acute and convalescent COVID-19 samples from the United States, Italy and Spain. From T cells, B-cell-depleted T cells, or PBMCs came the material, which was cDNA or gDNA.

Self-reported history from a screening survey and questionnaire set each donor's cohort. Authors' processing steps: Estimates of nucleated cell counts were drawn from the amplification of reference gene primers. Generated by immunoSEQ multiplex PCR, the TCRdb table keeps only in-frame clones and is missing some. From that table come the V and J calls and clone size; the DNA was used to work out D and trimming. The repertoire holds approximately 330,000 clones, with 80% to 90% as singletons. The CDR3 consists of 16 residues. V lost 0 bases, J lost 1 base, and 12 bases lay in between. Germline values: CDR1 LGHNA, CDR2 YNFKEQ.

The V and J genes are TRBV4-2 and TRBJ2-5; maybe TRBD1 (6 bases). This receptor was identified in a woman between 40 and 55 years old with acute COVID-19. The sequenced material came from PBMCs or T cells enriched from blood (not recorded which). The CDR3 DNA sequence: TGTGCCAGCAGCCAAGATGCTACGGACAGCCAAGAGACCCAGTACTTC. As protein: CASSQDATDSQETQYF.